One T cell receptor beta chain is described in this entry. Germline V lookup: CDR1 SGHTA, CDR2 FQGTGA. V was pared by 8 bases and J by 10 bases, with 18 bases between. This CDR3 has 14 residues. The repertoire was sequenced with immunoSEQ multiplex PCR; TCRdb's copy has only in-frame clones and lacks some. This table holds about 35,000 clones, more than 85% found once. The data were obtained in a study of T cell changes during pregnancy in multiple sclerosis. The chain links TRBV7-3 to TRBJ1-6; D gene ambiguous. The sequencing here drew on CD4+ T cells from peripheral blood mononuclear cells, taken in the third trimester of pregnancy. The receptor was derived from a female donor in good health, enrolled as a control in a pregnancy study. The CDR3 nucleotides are TGTGCCAGCGGTTCCGGGCGTTCGGGATCACCCCTCCACTTT. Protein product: CASGSGRSGSPLHF.